The rows below give T cell receptor beta chains drawn from one sample of a study of CD8 T cells in ankylosing spondylitis. TCRdb fed the 5' RACE reads into MiXCR, producing one record per CDR3 protein. This table holds around 890,000 distinct CDR3 sequences, about 11% found once. The sample consisted of blood, either unsorted or a sorted T cell fraction (not recorded which). These receptors all stem from a male donor with ankylosing spondylitis. Each CDR3 is given with its conserved first and last residue. A D gene is named only where the DNA matches it firmly. Only part of the rows carry a size: once, few, many, or a class if the clone is expanded.

abundance	v_gene	j_gene	d_gene	CDR3nt	CDR3aa
.	TRBV5-5	TRBJ2-7	.	TGTGCCAGCAGCTTGGATAAAAGTATTCGGCAGTACTTC	CASSLDKSIRQYF
.	TRBV20-1	TRBJ2-3	.	TGCAGCCGCGAGCGGACGGGCACAGATACGCAGTATTTT	CSRERTGTDTQYF
few	TRBV2	TRBJ2-5	TRBD2	TGTGCCACCTCACACTGGCGGGGGGCCAAAGAGACCCAGTACTTC	CATSHWRGAKETQYF
many	TRBV12-3/TRBV12-4	TRBJ1-1	.	TGTGCCAGCAGCGGAGGGGTGAACACTGAAGCTTTCTTT	CASSGGVNTEAFF
.	TRBV6-5	TRBJ1-2	.	TGTGCCAGCAGTTCTATTCTAGGAGGAGGCTACACCTTC	CASSSILGGGYTF
many	TRBV5-6	TRBJ1-1	.	TGTGCCAGCAGTTTGCGCCCGAACACTGAAGCTTTCTTT	CASSLRPNTEAFF
.	TRBV18	TRBJ2-1	TRBD1	TGTGCCAGCTCACCACGCTCCGGGACAGGGTTCTACAATGAGCAGTTCTTC	CASSPRSGTGFYNEQFF
few	TRBV5-1	TRBJ2-3	.	TGCGCCAGCAGCTTCTCGCGGGATTCGCAGTATTTT	CASSFSRDSQYF
many	TRBV6-1	TRBJ2-1	.	TGTGCCAGCAGTGTTGGGAGAGCCGCCTACAATGAGCAGTTCTTC	CASSVGRAAYNEQFF
once	TRBV9	TRBJ2-7	.	TGTGCCAGCAGCGTAGTCACCTCGGCGGAGAGCTCCTACGAGCAGTACTTC	CASSVVTSAESSYEQYF
many	TRBV12-3/TRBV12-4	TRBJ2-1	.	TGTGCCAGCAGTGCGGCTAGCTCCTACAATGAGCAGTTCTTC	CASSAASSYNEQFF
few	TRBV20-1	TRBJ2-3	TRBD2	TGCAGTGCCCCAACCCTAGCGGGGCCCAGCACAGATACGCAGTATTTT	CSAPTLAGPSTDTQYF
.	TRBV7-9	TRBJ2-3	.	TGTGCCAGCAGCCTAAGAGAGGTCCCAGATACGCAGTATTTT	CASSLREVPDTQYF
few	TRBV20-1	TRBJ2-7	.	TGCAGTGCTAGTATACTCCGGGACAAGAAGTACTTC	CSASILRDKKYF
.	TRBV5-6	TRBJ2-1	TRBD1	TGTGCCAGCAGCTTGAATCAGGGGGTGTCCTACAATGAGCAGTTCTTC	CASSLNQGVSYNEQFF
.	TRBV27	TRBJ2-5	.	TGTGCCAGCAGATCCATCCAAGAGACCCAGTACTTC	CASRSIQETQYF
many	TRBV12-3/TRBV12-4	TRBJ1-6	TRBD1	TGTGCCAGCAGTTGGGGACAGGGTGCCTATAATTCACCCCTCCACTTT	CASSWGQGAYNSPLHF
few	TRBV5-1	TRBJ1-6	TRBD1	TGCGCCAGCAGCTGGGGGGACAGGGGCGGTGGTTCACCCCTCCACTTT	CASSWGDRGGGSPLHF
many	TRBV20-1	TRBJ1-5	.	TGCAGTGCTACCTCCGGGCAGGTTCGACAGCCCCAGCATTTT	CSATSGQVRQPQHF
few	TRBV20-1	TRBJ2-5	.	TGCAGTGTCCCTCGAGGAGGCTGGTACCAAGAGACCCAGTACTTC	CSVPRGGWYQETQYF
few	TRBV7-2	TRBJ2-3	.	TGTGCCAGCAGCTCCAGGGGACTTCGCACAGATACGCAGTATTTT	CASSSRGLRTDTQYF
few	TRBV5-1	TRBJ2-7	TRBD1	TGCGCCAGCAGCTTGGCGACAGGGGACGAGCAGTACTTC	CASSLATGDEQYF
.	TRBV12-3/TRBV12-4	TRBJ2-2	TRBD1	TGTGCCAGCAGTTTGGACAGGGGGGGCGAAGCCGGGGAGCTGTTTTTT	CASSLDRGGEAGELFF
few	TRBV5-1	TRBJ2-2	TRBD2	TGCGCCAGCAGCCCGAGAACTAGCGGGGCCGGCACCGGGGAGCTGTTTTTT	CASSPRTSGAGTGELFF
few	TRBV6-2/TRBV6-3	TRBJ1-1	.	TGTGCCAGCAGTTACTGGGGAACCACTGAAGCTTTCTTT	CASSYWGTTEAFF
few	TRBV7-9	TRBJ1-3	.	TGTGCCAGCAGCTTAGCGTGGGGGCCTGGAAACACCATATATTTT	CASSLAWGPGNTIYF
.	TRBV5-6	TRBJ2-3	.	TGTGCCAGCAGCGTCATGGGGGTCACAGATACGCAGTATTTT	CASSVMGVTDTQYF
few	TRBV7-9	TRBJ2-7	TRBD2	TGTGCCAGCAGCCTAGGGGAGGGACCATCCTACGAGCAGTACTTC	CASSLGEGPSYEQYF
.	TRBV7-2	TRBJ2-2	.	TGTGCCAGCAGCTTAGTGGCAGTGCCCACCGGGGAGCTGTTTTTT	CASSLVAVPTGELFF
many	TRBV20-1	TRBJ1-4	.	TGCAGTGCTATCCCGCGCAGGGAAAAACTGTTTTTT	CSAIPRREKLFF
few	TRBV9	TRBJ2-3	TRBD2	TGTGCCAGCAGCGCAGGACTAGCGGGGGGGCTGTCGGGAGCAGATACGCAGTATTTT	CASSAGLAGGLSGADTQYF
few	TRBV5-1	TRBJ2-7	TRBD1	TGCGCCAGCAGCTTGGCCAACGGACAGGGAGTACGCGAGCAGTACTTC	CASSLANGQGVREQYF
few	TRBV20-1	TRBJ2-1	.	TGCAGTGCTAGGGCCGCAGGAACGAGGGGCCGTTCCTACAATGAGCAGTTCTTC	CSARAAGTRGRSYNEQFF
few	TRBV29-1	TRBJ2-3	.	TGCAGCGCCACCGTAGCGGTCTCAGATACGCAGTATTTT	CSATVAVSDTQYF
many	TRBV20-1	TRBJ2-2	.	TGCAGTGCCGGTCGGGGCACCGGGGAGCTGTTTTTT	CSAGRGTGELFF
.	TRBV7-2	TRBJ2-1	TRBD2	TGTGCCACCTTCGCGGCGGGGGGAGCGTTAGTTGAGCAGTTCTTC	CATFAAGGALVEQFF
few	TRBV10-3	TRBJ1-1	.	TGTGCCATCACTGGAAAGGGGGGGGACACTGAAGCTTTCTTT	CAITGKGGDTEAFF
few	TRBV5-1	TRBJ1-2	.	TGCGCCAGCAGCCTACACCAGGATTTTCAAGCTAACTATGGCTACACCTTC	CASSLHQDFQANYGYTF
once	TRBV12-3/TRBV12-4	TRBJ2-7	.	TGTGCCAGCAGAGCCACAGTAGGGCAGGGTCGCTACGAGCAGTACTTC	CASRATVGQGRYEQYF
few	TRBV20-1	TRBJ2-2	.	TGCAGTGCTAGGATTAGCGAGGGCGGGGAGCTGTTTTTT	CSARISEGGELFF
few	TRBV6-1	TRBJ1-4	.	TGTGCCAGCAGCTCCACAGGGATTTATAATGAAAAACTGTTTTTT	CASSSTGIYNEKLFF
few	TRBV5-1	TRBJ2-7	.	TGCGCCAGCAGCCCGATAGGGGCGTACTCCTACGAGCAGTACTTC	CASSPIGAYSYEQYF
.	TRBV4-3	TRBJ1-3	.	TGCGCCAGCAGCCAAGAGTCTGAGGGGGTTGGAAACACCATATATTTT	CASSQESEGVGNTIYF
few	TRBV28	TRBJ2-5	TRBD2	TGTGCCAGCAGTCGACCCTGGCAGCGGGAGTCATTAGGGACCCAGTACTTC	CASSRPWQRESLGTQYF
many	TRBV12-3/TRBV12-4	TRBJ2-3	TRBD2	TGTGCCAGCAATAGGGCGGGGGGCACAGATACGCAGTATTTT	CASNRAGGTDTQYF
many	TRBV29-1	TRBJ2-3	.	TGCAGCGTTGACGGTGTCCCCACAGATACGCAGTATTTT	CSVDGVPTDTQYF
many	TRBV7-2	TRBJ2-3	TRBD2	TGTGCCAGCAGCCTATACTTAGCGGGGGGCCGAGATACGCAGTATTTT	CASSLYLAGGRDTQYF
.	TRBV7-2	TRBJ1-1	.	TGTGCCAGCAGCTTAACGTGGGCCCACAGGGACACTGAAGCTTTCTTT	CASSLTWAHRDTEAFF
few	TRBV7-9	TRBJ2-3	.	TGTGCCAGCAGCTTTGAGCGCGATACGCAGTATTTT	CASSFERDTQYF
few	TRBV6-2/TRBV6-3	TRBJ1-4	.	TGTGCCAGCAGTTACTCGAACACCGCAACTAATGAAAAACTGTTTTTT	CASSYSNTATNEKLFF
few	TRBV12-3/TRBV12-4	TRBJ2-3	.	TGTGCCAGCAGTCCGTTGTGGGGCGGACCTAGCACAGATACGCAGTATTTT	CASSPLWGGPSTDTQYF
few	TRBV20-1	TRBJ1-3	TRBD1	TGCAGTGCCAGGGACAGGGTGAAGTCTGGAAACACCATATATTTT	CSARDRVKSGNTIYF
.	TRBV20-1	TRBJ2-2	TRBD2	TGCAGTGCTAGAGAAGTGAGCGGGGGCCCGAACACCGGGGAGCTGTTTTTT	CSAREVSGGPNTGELFF
few	TRBV20-1	TRBJ1-5	.	TGCAGTGCAGTCCCAGGGAGCAATCAGCCCCAGCATTTT	CSAVPGSNQPQHF
.	TRBV5-1	TRBJ2-5	.	TGCGCCAGCAGCCAAGACCCAGCAGGGGCAGAGACCCAGTACTTC	CASSQDPAGAETQYF
.	TRBV7-9	TRBJ2-3	.	TGTGCCAGCAGGATGGGCCACACAGATACGCAGTATTTT	CASRMGHTDTQYF
.	TRBV20-1	TRBJ2-1	TRBD2	TGCAGTGCTAGACTGGGACTAGCAACAAATGAGCAGTTCTTC	CSARLGLATNEQFF
many	TRBV7-2	TRBJ2-7	.	TGTGCCAGCAGCTTAGAGGCAGAGAAGGAGCAGTACTTC	CASSLEAEKEQYF
.	TRBV7-6	TRBJ2-1	TRBD2	TGTGCCAGCAGCCGAATTAGCGCTAGCGGGAGGTATGGCTCCTACAATGAGCAGTTCTTC	CASSRISASGRYGSYNEQFF